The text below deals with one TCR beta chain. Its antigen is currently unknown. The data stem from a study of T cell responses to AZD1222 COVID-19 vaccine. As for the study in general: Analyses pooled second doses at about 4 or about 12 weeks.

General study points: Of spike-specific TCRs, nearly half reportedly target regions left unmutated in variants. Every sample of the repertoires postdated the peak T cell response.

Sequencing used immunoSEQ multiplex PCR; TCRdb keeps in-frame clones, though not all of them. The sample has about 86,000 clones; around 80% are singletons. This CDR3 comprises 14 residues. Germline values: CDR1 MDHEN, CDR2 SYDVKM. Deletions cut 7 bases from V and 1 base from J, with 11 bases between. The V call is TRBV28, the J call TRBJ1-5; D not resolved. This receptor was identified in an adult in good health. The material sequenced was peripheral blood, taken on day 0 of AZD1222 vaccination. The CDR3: CASTPERSNQPQHF. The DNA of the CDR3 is TGTGCCAGCACCCCTGAGCGAAGCAATCAGCCCCAGCATTTT.